These 25 T cell receptor beta chains originate from one sample sequenced in a study of blood T cell repertoires in COVID-19. Produced via immunoSEQ multiplex PCR; TCRdb's table is partial and in-frame only. Of some 140,000 clones listed, 65% to 80% are singletons. The sequencing sample was made of peripheral blood. Source of these receptors: a man aged 60 to 75 with acute or convalescent COVID-19.

V is TRBV2 and J is TRBJ1-1; D unclear. Germline lookup yields CDR1 SNHLY and CDR2 FYNNEI. The V end was cut by 7 bases, the J end by 1 base, with 10 bases between. The CDR3 consists of 13 residues. The CDR3 region has the DNA TGTGCCAGCATTTACTCGGGGAACACTGAAGCTTTCTTT. Translated: CASIYSGNTEAFF.

This chain joins TRBV6-5 and TRBJ2-3; D ambiguous. The CDR3 consists of 13 residues. From germline, CDR1 is MNHEY and CDR2 SVGAGI. Trimming removed 7 bases at V and 1 base at J, with 9 bases between. CDR3 residues: CASTGVGTDTQYF. CDR3 nucleotides: TGTGCCAGCACCGGAGTGGGCACAGATACGCAGTATTTT.

The chain employs TRBV27 and TRBJ2-4, with 8 bases fitting TRBD2. CDR3 size: 16 residues. Looked up from germline, CDR1 is MNHEY and CDR2 is SMNVEV (reference sequence). The junction had 11 bases not matched to a gene; V was cut back by 4 bases and J by 6 bases. This CDR3 is CASSSQGPAGGNIQYF. CDR3 sequence (DNA): TGTGCCAGCAGTTCCCAAGGGCCCGCGGGAGGAAACATTCAGTACTTC.

The table lists this clone with a count of one. The CDR3 coding sequence is TGTGCCAGCAGGATATCACCCGGGTTAACCTACGAGCAGTACTTC. Translated, it gives CASRISPGLTYEQYF. The V call is TRBV27, the J call TRBJ2-7; unclear D gene. Trimming pared 6 bases from V and 2 bases from J, leaving 17 bases between. The germline gives CDR1 MNHEY, CDR2 SMNVEV (reference sequence). CDR3 length: 15 residues.

The gene calls are TRBV30 and TRBJ1-6; TRBD1 agrees at 10 bases. Unmatched junction bases numbered 8, after V lost 2 bases and J lost 10 bases. Germline V gene sequence: CDR1 GTSNPN, CDR2 SVGIG (reference sequence). The CDR3 runs 15 residues. This chain's CDR3 is CAWSSRDRGLSPLHF. The CDR3 DNA sequence: TGTGCCTGGAGTAGCCGGGACAGGGGTTTGTCACCCCTCCACTTT.

The genes are TRBV7-2 and TRBJ2-6; 8 bases map to TRBD2. J gave up 0 bases and V 5 bases, and 6 bases lay outside the gene matches. Germline V gives CDR1 SGHTA, CDR2 FQGNSA. The CDR3 sequence is 17 residues long. CDR3 loop: CASSRGGRISGANVLTF. In DNA, the CDR3 is TGTGCCAGCAGCCGGGGCGGGAGGATCTCTGGGGCCAACGTCCTGACTTTC.

The J gene is TRBJ1-1, the V gene TRBV5-5; no firm D call. Germline V gives CDR1 SGHKS, CDR2 YYEKEE (reference sequence). V was clipped by 0 bases and J by 7 bases, with 16 bases between them. CDR3 length: 15 residues. CDR3 DNA: TGTGCCAGCAGCTTGGATCACGGGTTTAAAGGTGAAGCTTTCTTT. It is translated as CASSLDHGFKGEAFF. Looking up the rest from reference TRBV5-5 and TRBJ1-1 gives the full variable domain: DAGVTQSPTHLIKTRGQQVTLRCSPISGHKSVSWYQQVLGQGPQFIFQYYEKEERGRGNFPDRFSARQFPNYSSELNVNALLLGDSALYLCASSLDHGFKGEAFFGQGTRLTVV.

There are a few counts of this clone. V and J are TRBV5-1 and TRBJ1-2; D gene uncertain. The germline gives CDR1 SGHRS, CDR2 YFSETQ. V was cut by 0 bases and J by 0 bases, with 6 bases left in between. CDR3 size: 14 residues. As DNA, the CDR3 is TGCGCCAGCAGCTTGGGTCAGGCTAACTATGGCTACACCTTC. Translating it yields CASSLGQANYGYTF.

The chain has TRBV19 and TRBJ1-5; the match to TRBD1 covers 7 bases. V shed 6 bases and J 8 bases; nucleotides not matched to a gene: 4. This CDR3 is 12 amino acids long. Germline values: CDR1 LNHDA, CDR2 SQIVND (reference sequence). CDR3 coding DNA: TGTGCCAGTAGGACAGGGCTGGAGCCCCAGCATTTT. The encoded protein is CASRTGLEPQHF.

In its sample, this clone was seen once. This chain uses TRBV19 with TRBJ2-3; 8 bases map to TRBD2. The CDR3 totals 15 residues. V lost 5 bases, J lost 3 bases, and 7 bases stayed unmatched. Germline CDR1 LNHDA, CDR2 SQIVND (reference sequence). The CDR3 here is CASSPRGGPTDTQYF. For the CDR3, the DNA is TGTGCCAGTAGTCCCCGGGGGGGTCCGACAGATACGCAGTATTTT.

The CDR3 bases are TGCGCCAGCAGACTTACACTTCAGGAAACGCAGTATTTT. It is translated as CASRLTLQETQYF. The V and J genes are TRBV5-1 and TRBJ2-3, with D unclear. The germline CDR1 and CDR2 sequences are SGHRS and YFSETQ. V was clipped by 5 bases and J by 9 bases, with 16 bases between them. The CDR3 runs 13 residues.

V is TRBV16 and J is TRBJ2-2; D is unclear. CDR1 and CDR2 (germline): KGHSY, FQNENV. The CDR3 loop spans 13 amino acids. Between the trimmed V and J ends, which lost 2 bases and 3 bases, there was a span of 4 bases. The CDR3 bases are TGTGCCAGCAGCCAAGGCTACACCGGGGAGCTGTTTTTT. Amino acids: CASSQGYTGELFF.

The chain is built from TRBV7-2 and TRBJ1-6; 11 nucleotides match TRBD1. Losses at the gene ends were 3 bases for V and 10 bases for J; bases not matched to a gene: 2. The length of the CDR3 is 14 residues. CDR1 and CDR2 from the germline V gene are SGHTA and FQGNSA. DNA for the CDR3: TGTGCCAGCAGCTTGGGACAGGGGGTCTCACCCCTCCACTTT. Protein: CASSLGQGVSPLHF.

This clone was detected a few times. This chain links TRBV7-9 with TRBJ1-1; D is undetermined. Trimming took off 0 bases at V and 4 bases at J, with 15 bases between the two ends. CDR3 size: 16 residues. The germline V gene has CDR1 SEHNR and CDR2 FQNEAQ (reference sequence). The CDR3, as DNA: TGTGCCAGCAGCTTAGCGCCGTCGGCGTGGAGCACTGAAGCTTTCTTT. Amino acids: CASSLAPSAWSTEAFF.

The CDR3 nucleotides read TGTGCCAGCAGCACGGACAGGGGGGTCAAAAACATTCAGTACTTC. Encoded protein: CASSTDRGVKNIQYF. This chain connects TRBV7-2 to TRBJ2-4; 10 bases are shared with TRBD1. The CDR3 consists of 15 residues. The J segment lost 3 bases and the V segment lost 5 bases, leaving 4 bases of the junction unmatched. The germline gives CDR1 SGHTA, CDR2 FQGNSA.

The chain recombines TRBV6-5 with TRBJ1-1; 11 positions agree with TRBD1. Germline V gene sequence: CDR1 MNHEY, CDR2 SVGAGI. This CDR3 has 15 amino acids. The J segment lost 4 bases and the V segment lost 5 bases, leaving 6 bases of the junction unmatched. The DNA of the CDR3 is TGTGCCAGCAGTACCAGGACAGGGGGCCTCACTGAAGCTTTCTTT. Protein: CASSTRTGGLTEAFF.

This clone appeared a single time. The V gene is TRBV18, the J gene TRBJ1-6; D gene uncertain. CDR3 length: 15 residues. Germline CDR1 is KGHSH and CDR2 is LQKENI. V gave up 6 bases and J gave up 7 bases, with 16 bases separating them. CDR3 protein: CASSLRGPRNSPLHF. CDR3 nucleotide sequence: TGTGCCAGCTCCCTTCGTGGCCCTCGAAATTCACCCCTCCACTTT.

CDR3 amino acids: CASSPDYGYTF. The CDR3, as DNA: TGTGCCAGCAGCCCAGACTATGGCTACACCTTC. The chain joins TRBV2 to TRBJ1-2; no clear D gene. The CDR3 has 11 residues. The V end lost 6 bases, the J end lost 3 bases, and 5 bases lay between the germline ends. CDR1 is SNHLY, CDR2 FYNNEI, per germline.

The chain couples TRBV19 to TRBJ1-2; D perhaps matches TRBD1 (5 bases). With 3 bases removed from V and 5 bases from J, the gap between germline ends came to 19 bases. Germline V lookup: CDR1 LNHDA, CDR2 SQIVND (reference sequence). This CDR3 is 16 amino acids long. In DNA, the CDR3 is TGTGCCAGTAGTATCCAGGGCGGCACGTCCTCATATGGCTACACCTTC. Translating gives CASSIQGGTSSYGYTF. The entire variable domain, with the rest obtained from reference TRBV19 and TRBJ1-2, is as follows: DGGITQSPKYLFRKEGQNVTLSCEQNLNHDAMYWYRQDPGQGLRLIYYSQIVNDFQKGDIAEGYSVSREKKESFPLTVTSAQKNPTAFYLCASSIQGGTSSYGYTFGSGTRLTVV.

This chain connects TRBV11-2 to TRBJ2-2; D ambiguous. The V end lost 5 bases, the J end lost 0 bases, and 13 bases lay between the germline ends. Germline CDR1 and CDR2: SGHAT and FQNNGV. CDR3 length equals 16 residues. The DNA for the CDR3 is TGTGCCAGCAGCCGAGGTTTAGGTGCGAACACCGGGGAGCTGTTTTTT. Protein product: CASSRGLGANTGELFF.

V is TRBV19 and J is TRBJ1-2, with D tentatively TRBD1 (6 bases). Germline CDR1 LNHDA, CDR2 SQIVND (reference sequence). The CDR3 is 15 residues long. With 7 bases removed from V and 1 base from J, the gap between germline ends came to 16 bases. The CDR3 loop reads CASTLGQTYNYGYTF. Here the CDR3 DNA reads TGTGCCAGTACTCTCGGACAGACTTATAACTATGGCTACACCTTC.

This chain joins TRBV7-9 and TRBJ2-7; a weak D match, TRBD1 (6 bases). Trimming took off 4 bases at V and 2 bases at J, with 24 bases between the two ends. Germline CDR1 SEHNR, CDR2 FQNEAQ (reference sequence). The CDR3 totals 18 residues. The CDR3 DNA reads as TGTGCCAGCAGCTCCAACGGGGCGCGGACAGTAATTACCTACGAGCAGTACTTC. Translation gives CASSSNGARTVITYEQYF. Full variable domain (rest looked up from reference TRBV7-9 and TRBJ2-7): DTGVSQNPRHKITKRGQNVTFRCDPISEHNRLYWYRQTLGQGPEFLTYFQNEAQLEKSRLLSDRFSAERPKGSFSTLEIQRTEQGDSAMYLCASSSNGARTVITYEQYFGPGTRLTVT.

This clone was observed a handful of times. CDR3 amino acids: CAWSFDRGYESTEAFF. The CDR3 DNA sequence: TGTGCCTGGAGCTTTGACAGGGGGTATGAAAGCACTGAAGCTTTCTTT. The rearrangement uses TRBV30 and TRBJ1-1; 9 bases map to TRBD1. Per germline, CDR1 GTSNPN and CDR2 SVGIG (reference sequence). CDR3 length: 16 amino acids. V lost 3 bases, J lost 4 bases, and 12 bases stayed unmatched. Together with reference TRBV30 and TRBJ1-1, the CDR3 gives the full variable domain: SQTIHQWPATLVQPVGSPLSLECTVEGTSNPNLYWYRQAAGRGLQLLFYSVGIGQISSEVPQNLSASRPQDRQFILSSKKLLLSDSGFYLCAWSFDRGYESTEAFFGQGTRLTVV.

The rearrangement uses TRBV4-1 and TRBJ1-3; no firm D call. CDR3 length equals 12 residues. V gave up 1 base and J gave up 6 bases, with 4 bases separating them. Germline CDR1 reads MGHRA; CDR2 reads YSYEKL. Here the CDR3 DNA reads TGCGCCAGCAGCCAAGGGGCAAACACCATATATTTT. Amino acids: CASSQGANTIYF.

V usage is TRBV30 and J usage is TRBJ1-1; 7 bases are shared with TRBD1. Germline V gene lookup returns CDR1 GTSNPN and CDR2 SVGIG (reference sequence). J lost 11 bases, V lost 1 base, and 4 bases had no gene match. This CDR3 has 11 amino acids. The CDR3 region has the DNA TGTGCCTGGAGTGGACAGGGACGCGCTTTCTTT. It codes for CAWSGQGRAFF.